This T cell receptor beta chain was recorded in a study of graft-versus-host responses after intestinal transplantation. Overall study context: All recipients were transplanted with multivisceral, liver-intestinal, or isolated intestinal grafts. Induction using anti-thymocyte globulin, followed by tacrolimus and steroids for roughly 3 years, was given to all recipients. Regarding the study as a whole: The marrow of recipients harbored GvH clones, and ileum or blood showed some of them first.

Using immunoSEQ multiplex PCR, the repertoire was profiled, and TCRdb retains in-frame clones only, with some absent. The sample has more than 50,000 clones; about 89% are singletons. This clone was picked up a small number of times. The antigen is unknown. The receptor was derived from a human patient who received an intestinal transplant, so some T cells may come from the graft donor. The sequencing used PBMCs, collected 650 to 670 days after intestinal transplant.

CDR3 sequence reads: CASSGFSGNTIYF. The CDR3 DNA is TGTGCCAGTAGTGGGTTCTCTGGAAACACCATATATTTT. The chain links TRBV19 to TRBJ1-3; D is ambiguous. Deletions cut 5 bases from V and 0 bases from J, with 5 bases between. This CDR3 region has 13 residues. CDR1 LNHDA and CDR2 SQIVND come from the germline V gene (reference sequence).